This TCR beta chain was found in a study of blood T cell repertoires in COVID-19. Whole-study context: The samples span acute and convalescent COVID-19 from the United States, Italy and Spain. The cDNA or gDNA used as material had been derived from T cells, B-cell-depleted T cells, or PBMCs.

This clone was observed a single time. In the original processing: Nucleated cell number was recorded as an estimate derived from reference gene primer amplification. Here immunoSEQ multiplex PCR was the method, and the copy in TCRdb shows in-frame clones only, minus some. For V, J and clone size, that table is used; D and trimming come from the DNA. The sample has 200,000 or so clones, 88% seen once. Sequenced sample: peripheral blood. The receptor was isolated from a man aged 65 to 85 with active or convalescent COVID-19.

In DNA form, the CDR3 reads TGTGCCAGCAGCCAATTCACTAGTGATACGCAGTATTTT. Translated: CASSQFTSDTQYF. The chain employs TRBV3-1 (or the pseudogene TRBV3-2) and TRBJ2-3, with D maybe TRBD2 (5 bases). This CDR3 spans 13 amino acids. V shed 2 bases and J shed 6 bases, with 9 bases lying between them. The V gene's germline CDR1 is LGHDT and CDR2 YNNKEL (reference sequence).